This T cell receptor beta chain derives from a study of T cells in Graves' hyperthyroidism and ophthalmopathy. Study information: The blood sample was taken at first diagnosis, before treatment began. Whole-study findings and limits: Ophthalmopathy was separated from stable hyperthyroidism by a 13 V-J model. Most clonotypes expanded in thyroid above 0.001 were likewise present in blood.

The PBMCs were taken from around 9 ml of fresh peripheral blood. In regard to this clonotype: Its antigen is not known.

V shed 4 bases and J 8 bases; nucleotides not matched to a gene: 9. The CDR3 is made up of 16 amino acids. Template material for amplifying TCR beta CDR3 regions consisted of RNA transcripts. HTBI primers were employed in a first-round RT-PCR of the TCR CDR3. TCRdb re-called the multiplex PCR reads with MiXCR, one entry per CDR3 protein. The sample holds 130,000 to 150,000 distinct CDR3 sequences, over 20% seen once. The sequenced sample was blood. This sequence joins TRBV12-3 or TRBV12-4 and TRBJ1-6; 9 bases are shared with TRBD1. The clonotype comes from a woman in her forties or fifties with Graves' hyperthyroidism that later progressed to Graves' ophthalmopathy. DNA for the CDR3: TGTGCCAGCAGTTCCCGGGACAGGGAGATTTATTCACCCCTCCACTTT. Protein sequence: CASSSRDREIYSPLHF.